In its sample, the clone carrying this TCR beta chain was seen many times. Its target is unknown. As processed by the authors: Built for papillary thyroid cancer, a distant-metastasis classifier drew on CDR3 differences across clinicopathological groups. Using MiXCR, TCRdb reanalyzed the PCR reads. For this entry, the V and J calls and clone size follow TCRdb and not the study's own pipeline. The repertoire consists of tens of thousands of clones, with around an eighth occurring once and the leading ten covering around 10%. This specimen comes from a study of metastatic and nonmetastatic thyroid tumors. Study-wide background: Repertoire comparison spanned blood and tumor or nodule tissue of malignant and benign thyroid patients. Study-level findings and limits: Benign nodules reportedly had significantly lower TCR beta diversity than malignant thyroid tumors in blood and tumor.

Per the germline V gene, CDR1 is LNHDA and CDR2 is SQIVND (reference sequence). The CDR3 extends over 14 amino acids. The V gene end was trimmed by 6 bases and the J gene end by 4 bases; junction bases not matched to a gene: 9. Each patient came to thyroid surgery without any prior treatment (of any kind). The chain carries TRBV19 and TRBJ2-7, with 7 bases matching TRBD2. The sequenced material came from tumor tissue. This clonotype was sampled from a female donor with papillary thyroid cancer or a benign thyroid nodule (not recorded which). Some clones in this sample may be carry-over from other donors' samples. The CDR3 sequence: CASRAAGPRYEQYF. The CDR3 DNA reads TGTGCCAGTAGGGCAGCGGGACCCCGATACGAGCAGTACTTC.